Listed below are T cell receptor beta chains from one sample, sequenced in a study of blood T cell repertoires in COVID-19. Profiled with immunoSEQ multiplex PCR; TCRdb holds only in-frame clones, not every one. The repertoire holds 120,000 to 150,000 clones, with approximately 90% as singletons. Sequencing was performed on PBMCs or T cells enriched from blood (not recorded which). The receptors were sampled from a woman aged 25 to 39 with acute COVID-19. Both conserved end residues are part of each CDR3. A D gene is named only where the DNA matches it firmly.

len: 14
j_gene: TRBJ2-7
v_gene: TRBV19
d_gene: TRBD2
CDR3aa: CASRPGAGGYEQYF
CDR3nt: TGTGCCAGTCGTCCGGGGGCGGGGGGCTACGAGCAGTACTTC

len: 14
j_gene: TRBJ1-1
v_gene: TRBV28
d_gene: TRBD1
CDR3aa: CASSLPGGFSEAFF
CDR3nt: TGTGCCAGCAGTTTACCAGGGGGGTTTTCTGAAGCTTTCTTT

len: 14
j_gene: TRBJ2-1
v_gene: TRBV4-2
d_gene: NA
CDR3aa: CASSQEAGRVEQFF
CDR3nt: TGTGCCAGCAGCCAAGAGGCGGGAAGGGTTGAGCAGTTCTTC

len: 16
j_gene: TRBJ2-3
v_gene: TRBV28
d_gene: NA
CDR3aa: CASRYKPGFTTDTQYF
CDR3nt: TGTGCCAGCAGATATAAGCCAGGGTTTACAACAGATACGCAGTATTTT

len: 16
j_gene: TRBJ2-1
v_gene: TRBV2
d_gene: TRBD2
CDR3aa: CASSALAGGIGVEQFF
CDR3nt: TGTGCCAGCAGTGCCCTAGCGGGAGGCATTGGGGTTGAGCAGTTCTTC

len: 17
j_gene: TRBJ2-1
v_gene: TRBV7-3
d_gene: TRBD2
CDR3aa: CASSKTASGSRYNEQFF
CDR3nt: TGTGCCAGCAGCAAAACGGCTAGCGGGAGTCGTTACAATGAGCAGTTCTTC

len: 17
j_gene: TRBJ2-1
v_gene: TRBV18
d_gene: TRBD2
CDR3aa: CASSRTSGRALWNEQFF
CDR3nt: TGTGCCAGCTCCCGAACTAGCGGGAGGGCCCTATGGAATGAGCAGTTCTTC

len: 14
j_gene: TRBJ1-1
v_gene: TRBV7-8
d_gene: NA
CDR3aa: CASSNQGLNTEAFF
CDR3nt: TGTGCCAGCAGTAATCAGGGTTTAAACACTGAAGCTTTCTTT

len: 15
j_gene: TRBJ2-5
v_gene: TRBV7-2
d_gene: NA
CDR3aa: CASPKGEGTQETQYF
CDR3nt: TGTGCCAGCCCCAAGGGAGAGGGGACACAAGAGACCCAGTACTTC

len: 13
j_gene: TRBJ2-2
v_gene: TRBV5-1
d_gene: NA
CDR3aa: CASSPQWTGELFF
CDR3nt: TGCGCCAGCAGCCCACAGTGGACCGGGGAGCTGTTTTTT

len: 13
j_gene: TRBJ1-1
v_gene: TRBV30
d_gene: TRBD1
CDR3aa: CAWSKQGATEAFF
CDR3nt: TGTGCCTGGAGTAAACAGGGGGCCACTGAAGCTTTCTTT

len: 14
j_gene: TRBJ2-7
v_gene: TRBV6-5
d_gene: NA
CDR3aa: CASSPSGVPYEQYF
CDR3nt: TGTGCCAGCAGTCCCTCCGGGGTTCCCTACGAGCAGTACTTC

len: 15
j_gene: TRBJ2-1
v_gene: TRBV18
d_gene: TRBD2
CDR3aa: CASSPPGGAVNEQFF
CDR3nt: TGTGCCAGCTCACCACCCGGGGGGGCAGTTAATGAGCAGTTCTTC

len: 15
j_gene: TRBJ2-2
v_gene: TRBV27
d_gene: TRBD2
CDR3aa: CASKEAGGPTGELFF
CDR3nt: TGTGCCAGCAAGGAAGCGGGAGGGCCAACCGGGGAGCTGTTTTTT

len: 17
j_gene: TRBJ2-3
v_gene: TRBV27
d_gene: TRBD1
CDR3aa: CASSLYITGGATDTQYF
CDR3nt: TGTGCCAGCAGTTTATACATAACAGGGGGCGCCACAGATACGCAGTATTTT

len: 14
j_gene: TRBJ1-6
v_gene: TRBV2
d_gene: NA
CDR3aa: CASSAVTANSPLHF
CDR3nt: TGTGCCAGCAGTGCGGTGACAGCCAATTCACCCCTCCACTTT

len: 16
j_gene: TRBJ2-1
v_gene: TRBV7-2
d_gene: TRBD1
CDR3aa: CASSLLGQGGYNEQFF
CDR3nt: TGTGCCAGCAGCTTACTGGGACAGGGAGGCTACAATGAGCAGTTCTTC

len: 15
j_gene: TRBJ1-1
v_gene: TRBV28
d_gene: TRBD1
CDR3aa: CASSLGDRGNTEAFF
CDR3nt: TGTGCCAGCAGTTTGGGGGACAGGGGAAACACTGAAGCTTTCTTT